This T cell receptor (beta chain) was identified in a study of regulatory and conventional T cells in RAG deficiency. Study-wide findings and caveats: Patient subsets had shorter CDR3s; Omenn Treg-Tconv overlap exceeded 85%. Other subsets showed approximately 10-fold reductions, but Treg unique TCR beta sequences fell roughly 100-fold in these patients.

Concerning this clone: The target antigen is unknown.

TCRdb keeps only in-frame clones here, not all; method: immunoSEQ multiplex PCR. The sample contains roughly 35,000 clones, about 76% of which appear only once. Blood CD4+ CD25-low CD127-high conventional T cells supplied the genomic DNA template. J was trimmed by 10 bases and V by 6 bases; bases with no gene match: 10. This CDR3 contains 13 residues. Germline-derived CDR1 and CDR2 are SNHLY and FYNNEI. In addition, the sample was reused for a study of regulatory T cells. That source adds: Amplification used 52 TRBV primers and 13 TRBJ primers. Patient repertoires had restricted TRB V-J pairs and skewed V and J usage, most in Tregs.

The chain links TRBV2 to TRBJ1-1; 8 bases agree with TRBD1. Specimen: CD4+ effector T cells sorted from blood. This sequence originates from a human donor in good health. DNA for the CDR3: TGTGCCAGCAGCGTCGGACAGGGTGGGTCAGCTTTCTTT. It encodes CASSVGQGGSAFF.